The rows below give T cell receptor beta chains drawn from one sample of a study of T cells in Graves' hyperthyroidism and ophthalmopathy. TCRdb re-called the multiplex PCR reads with MiXCR, one entry per CDR3 protein. Of 300,000 to 350,000 distinct CDR3 sequences listed, 11% to 15% were seen once; the top ten hold roughly 25%. Sequencing was performed on blood. These receptors came from a woman aged 25 to 39 with Graves' hyperthyroidism. Both conserved end residues are part of each CDR3. The D gene is left open where the match is weak. Not every row has a clone size; where given, it reads once, few, many or a size class.

>NA|many|TRBV20-1|TRBJ2-1
CSGEGRSSYNEQFF
TGCAGTGGCGAAGGAAGGAGCTCCTACAATGAGCAGTTCTTC
>NA|NA|TRBV13|TRBJ2-7
CASSLGNRVPYEQYF
TGTGCCAGCAGCTTAGGAAACAGGGTACCCTACGAGCAGTACTTC
>TRBD1|NA|TRBV2|TRBJ2-7
CASSLSRPQGDEQYF
TGTGCCAGCAGTTTATCCAGGCCCCAGGGGGACGAGCAGTACTTC
>NA|many|TRBV7-9|TRBJ1-4
CASRSGTEKLFF
TGTGCCAGCAGATCGGGGACTGAAAAACTGTTTTTT
>TRBD1|many|TRBV18|TRBJ2-1
CASSQDRGDNEQFF
TGTGCCAGCTCACAGGACAGGGGAGACAATGAGCAGTTCTTC
>NA|NA|TRBV5-1|TRBJ2-5
CASSFSSETPLVQETQYF
TGCGCCAGCAGCTTTTCTAGCGAGACACCACTTGTACAAGAGACCCAGTACTTC
>NA|many|TRBV24-1|TRBJ2-3
CATSDDLRTTDTQYF
TGTGCCACCAGTGATGACTTACGGACCACAGATACGCAGTATTTT
>TRBD1|many|TRBV5-1|TRBJ2-7
CASSLGQGVSYEQYF
TGCGCCAGCAGCTTGGGACAGGGGGTCTCCTACGAGCAGTACTTC
>NA|NA|TRBV12-5|TRBJ1-2
CASGLVTLSSQSAGYTF
TGTGCTAGTGGTTTGGTCACCCTTTCGAGTCAGTCCGCCGGCTACACCTTC
>NA|NA|TRBV29-1|TRBJ1-5
CSVGGLRGDQPQHF
TGCAGCGTGGGGGGTTTGCGGGGGGACCAGCCCCAGCATTTT
>TRBD2|NA|TRBV5-4|TRBJ2-7
CASSLAGGGPREQYF
TGTGCCAGCAGCTTGGCCGGCGGGGGACCTCGTGAGCAGTACTTC
>NA|many|TRBV6-1|TRBJ1-3
CASRGVSSGNTIYF
TGTGCCAGCAGGGGGGTGAGCTCTGGAAACACCATATATTTT
>TRBD2|few|TRBV5-6|TRBJ2-3
CASGSSGTDTQYF
TGTGCCAGCGGGTCTAGCGGAACAGATACGCAGTATTTT
>NA|many|TRBV18|TRBJ1-1
CASSPNTLNTEAFF
TGTGCCAGCTCACCCAACACATTAAACACTGAAGCTTTCTTT
>NA|few|TRBV14|TRBJ2-1
CASSQLSRNEQFF
TGTGCCAGCAGCCAATTGTCGCGAAATGAGCAGTTCTTC
>NA|many|TRBV20-1|TRBJ1-1
CSARAQNTEAFF
TGCAGTGCTAGAGCTCAGAACACTGAAGCTTTCTTT
>NA|NA|TRBV7-2|TRBJ1-4
CASSSRGSKEKLFF
TGTGCCAGCAGCTCGAGGGGATCTAAAGAAAAACTGTTTTTT
>TRBD1|many|TRBV9|TRBJ2-5
CASSVPGTGGAETQYF
TGTGCCAGCAGCGTACCCGGGACAGGGGGCGCGGAGACCCAGTACTTC
>NA|many|TRBV12-3/TRBV12-4|TRBJ2-3
CASSFGGTTDTQYF
TGTGCCAGCAGTTTTGGTGGGACCACAGATACGCAGTATTTT
>NA|many|TRBV28|TRBJ2-5
CASSTDRGKEAQYF
TGTGCCAGCAGTACGGACAGAGGAAAAGAGGCCCAGTACTTC
>TRBD1|many|TRBV6-2/TRBV6-3|TRBJ1-1
CASSYSPTKGTDEAFF
TGTGCCAGCAGTTACTCTCCCACGAAAGGGACAGACGAAGCTTTCTTT
>TRBD1|many|TRBV20-1|TRBJ1-5
CSARDLFGTGNQPQHF
TGCAGTGCTAGAGATTTATTTGGGACAGGAAATCAGCCCCAGCATTTT
>NA|few|TRBV12-3/TRBV12-4|TRBJ2-7
CASSFAGEGYEQYF
TGTGCCAGCAGTTTTGCCGGTGAAGGCTACGAGCAGTACTTC
>NA|few|TRBV5-5|TRBJ2-1
CASSLAAHNEQFF
TGTGCCAGCAGCTTGGCCGCCCACAATGAGCAGTTCTTC
>NA|once|TRBV20-1|TRBJ2-1
CSAYDWGSPLSYNEQFF
TGCAGTGCTTACGATTGGGGGAGCCCCCTCTCCTACAATGAGCAGTTCTTC
>NA|few|TRBV18|TRBJ1-1
CASSPWHGGNTEAFF
TGTGCCAGCTCACCATGGCATGGTGGGAACACTGAAGCTTTCTTT
>NA|NA|TRBV30|TRBJ1-1
CAWRPVAGLGLDTEAFF
TGTGCCTGGAGACCGGTGGCAGGGCTTGGGTTGGACACTGAAGCTTTCTTT
>TRBD2|few|TRBV19|TRBJ2-1
CASRPSLLAGAGVEQFF
TGTGCCAGTAGGCCCTCCTTACTAGCGGGAGCAGGGGTTGAGCAGTTCTTC
>TRBD1|NA|TRBV19|TRBJ2-1
CASSLPGQGRNEQFF
TGTGCCAGTAGTCTTCCGGGACAGGGTCGGAATGAGCAGTTCTTC
>TRBD1|many|TRBV28|TRBJ2-7
CASSLQGAIEQYF
TGTGCCAGCAGTTTACAGGGGGCGATCGAGCAGTACTTC
>TRBD1|NA|TRBV27|TRBJ1-1
CASSYDRGRTEAFF
TGTGCCAGCAGTTACGACAGGGGAAGGACTGAAGCTTTCTTT
>NA|NA|TRBV24-1|TRBJ2-2
CATSDRTVTNTGELFF
TGTGCCACCAGTGATCGTACAGTGACGAACACCGGGGAGCTGTTTTTT
>TRBD1|NA|TRBV11-1|TRBJ2-3
CASRPGTGTDTQYF
TGTGCCAGCAGGCCCGGGACAGGCACAGATACGCAGTATTTT
>TRBD2|many|TRBV28|TRBJ2-4
CASTPGGRAKNIQYF
TGTGCCAGCACTCCGGGGGGGAGAGCCAAAAACATTCAGTACTTC
>TRBD2|many|TRBV28|TRBJ2-3
CASSSSGSGTQYF
TGTGCCAGCAGTTCTAGCGGGAGCGGTACGCAGTATTTT
>NA|many|TRBV5-1|TRBJ2-3
CASSLLPQGTDTQYF
TGCGCCAGCAGCCTTCTCCCGCAGGGCACAGATACGCAGTATTTT
>TRBD2|few|TRBV7-9|TRBJ2-1
CASRSSGRSYNEQFF
TGTGCCAGCAGATCTAGCGGGAGGTCCTACAATGAGCAGTTCTTC
>NA|many|TRBV6-1|TRBJ2-3
CASSPSEAPSTDTQYF
TGTGCCAGCAGTCCCTCGGAGGCACCTAGCACAGATACGCAGTATTTT
>TRBD2|few|TRBV20-1|TRBJ2-7
CSARETGLDEQYF
TGCAGTGCTAGGGAAACCGGACTAGACGAGCAGTACTTC
>TRBD2|many|TRBV7-9|TRBJ2-1
CASSSLAGGFGDEQFF
TGTGCCAGCAGTTCTCTAGCGGGAGGGTTCGGCGATGAGCAGTTCTTC
>NA|many|TRBV2|TRBJ2-2
CASSGLRAGELFF
TGTGCCAGCAGCGGACTTAGAGCCGGGGAGCTGTTTTTT
>NA|many|TRBV10-3|TRBJ2-7
CAISGKDYEQYF
TGTGCCATCAGTGGGAAGGACTACGAGCAGTACTTC
>NA|NA|TRBV7-9|TRBJ2-2
CASSARAPGVGELFF
TGTGCCAGCAGCGCCCGGGCGCCCGGGGTCGGGGAGCTGTTTTTT